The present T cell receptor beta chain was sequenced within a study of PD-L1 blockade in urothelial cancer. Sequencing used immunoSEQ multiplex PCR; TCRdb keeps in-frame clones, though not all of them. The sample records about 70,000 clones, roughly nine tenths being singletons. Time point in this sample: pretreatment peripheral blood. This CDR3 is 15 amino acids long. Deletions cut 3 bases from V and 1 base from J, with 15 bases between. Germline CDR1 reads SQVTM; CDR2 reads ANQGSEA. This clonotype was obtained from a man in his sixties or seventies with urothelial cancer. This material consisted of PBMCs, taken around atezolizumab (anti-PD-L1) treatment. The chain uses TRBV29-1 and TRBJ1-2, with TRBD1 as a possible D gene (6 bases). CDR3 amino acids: CSVEARGGGNYGYTF. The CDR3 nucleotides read TGCAGCGTTGAGGCCAGGGGTGGGGGTAACTATGGCTACACCTTC.